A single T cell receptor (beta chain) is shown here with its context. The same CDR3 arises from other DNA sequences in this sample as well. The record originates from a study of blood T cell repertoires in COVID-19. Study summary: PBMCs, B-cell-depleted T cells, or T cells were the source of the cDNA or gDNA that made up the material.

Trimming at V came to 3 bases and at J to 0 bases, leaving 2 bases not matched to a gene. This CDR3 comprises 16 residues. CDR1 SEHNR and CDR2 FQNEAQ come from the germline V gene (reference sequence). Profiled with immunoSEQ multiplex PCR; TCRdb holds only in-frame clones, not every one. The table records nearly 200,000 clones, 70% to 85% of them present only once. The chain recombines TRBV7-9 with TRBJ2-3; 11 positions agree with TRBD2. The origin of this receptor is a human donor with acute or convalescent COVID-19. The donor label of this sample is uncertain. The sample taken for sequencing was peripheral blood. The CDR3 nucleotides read TGTGCCAGCAGCTTGCGGACTAGCGGGAGCACAGATACGCAGTATTTT. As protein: CASSLRTSGSTDTQYF.